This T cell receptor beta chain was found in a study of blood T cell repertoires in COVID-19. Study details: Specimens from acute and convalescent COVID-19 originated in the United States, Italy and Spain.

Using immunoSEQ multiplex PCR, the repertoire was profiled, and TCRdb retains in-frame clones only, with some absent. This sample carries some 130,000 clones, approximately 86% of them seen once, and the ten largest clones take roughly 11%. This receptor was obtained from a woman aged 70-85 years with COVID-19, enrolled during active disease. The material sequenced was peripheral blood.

The CDR3 sequence is CASSPTRTFETQYF. CDR3 sequence (DNA): TGTGCCAGCTCACCAACCAGGACATTTGAGACCCAGTACTTC. The chain links TRBV18 to TRBJ2-5; tentative D call: TRBD1 (5 bases). This CDR3 contains 14 residues. The germline CDR1 and CDR2 sequences are KGHSH and LQKENI. V was clipped by 2 bases and J by 5 bases, with 12 bases between them.